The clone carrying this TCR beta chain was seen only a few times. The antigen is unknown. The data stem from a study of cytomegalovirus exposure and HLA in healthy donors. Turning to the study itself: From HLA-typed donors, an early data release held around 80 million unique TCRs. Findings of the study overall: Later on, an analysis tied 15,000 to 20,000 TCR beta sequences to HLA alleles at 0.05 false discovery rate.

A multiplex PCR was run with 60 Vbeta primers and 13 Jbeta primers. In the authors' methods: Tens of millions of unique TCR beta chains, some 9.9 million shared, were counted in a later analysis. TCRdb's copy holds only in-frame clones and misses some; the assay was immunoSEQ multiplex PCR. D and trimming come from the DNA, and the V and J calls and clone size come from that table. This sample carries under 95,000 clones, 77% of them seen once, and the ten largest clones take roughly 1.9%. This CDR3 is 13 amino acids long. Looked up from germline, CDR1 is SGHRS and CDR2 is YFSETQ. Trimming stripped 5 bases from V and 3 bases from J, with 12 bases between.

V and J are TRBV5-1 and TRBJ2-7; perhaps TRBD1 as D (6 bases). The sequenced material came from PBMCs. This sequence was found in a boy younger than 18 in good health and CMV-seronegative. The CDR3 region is CASSPDRHYEQYF. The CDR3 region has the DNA TGCGCCAGCAGTCCCGACAGGCACTACGAGCAGTACTTC.